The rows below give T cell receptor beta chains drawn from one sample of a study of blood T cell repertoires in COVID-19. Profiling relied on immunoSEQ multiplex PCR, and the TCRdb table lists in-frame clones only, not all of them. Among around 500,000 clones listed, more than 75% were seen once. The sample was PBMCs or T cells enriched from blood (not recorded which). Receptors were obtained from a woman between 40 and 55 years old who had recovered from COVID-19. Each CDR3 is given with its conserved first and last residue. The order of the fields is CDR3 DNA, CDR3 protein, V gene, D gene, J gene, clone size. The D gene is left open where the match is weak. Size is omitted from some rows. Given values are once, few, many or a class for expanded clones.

TGTGCCAGTAGACAGGGGGCAAACTCCAACTATGGCTACACCTTC | CASRQGANSNYGYTF | TRBV19 | TRBD1 | TRBJ1-2 | -
TGTGCCAGCAGCGGGGGACTAGCGGACAATGAGCAGTTCTTC | CASSGGLADNEQFF | TRBV5-4 | TRBD2 | TRBJ2-1 | few
TGTGCCAGCAGTTATGGACAGACCAACTATGGCTACACCTTC | CASSYGQTNYGYTF | TRBV6-5 | - | TRBJ1-2 | -
TGTGCCAGCAGTTACGACAGGGTCCGCGAGCAGTACTTC | CASSYDRVREQYF | TRBV6-5 | TRBD1 | TRBJ2-7 | -
TGTGCCAGCTCACCTCAATACTCCGGGACAGGGAGCGCTTTCTTT | CASSPQYSGTGSAFF | TRBV18 | TRBD1 | TRBJ1-1 | -
TGCGCCAGCAGCTTGCGACCCGGGCAGGGGGCTGACGAGCAGTACTTC | CASSLRPGQGADEQYF | TRBV5-1 | TRBD1 | TRBJ2-7 | -
TGTGCCAGCAGCCAAACCGGACAGGGCAGAGCTTTCTTT | CASSQTGQGRAFF | TRBV3-1/TRBV3-2 | TRBD1 | TRBJ1-1 | -
TGTGCCACCAGTGACGCACACAAGGCGGGGAGCACAGATACGCAGTATTTT | CATSDAHKAGSTDTQYF | TRBV24-1 | - | TRBJ2-3 | -
TGTGCCAGCTCCCCCACCGACACCCAGGGAGAAAAACTGTTTTTT | CASSPTDTQGEKLFF | TRBV18 | - | TRBJ1-4 | -
TGCGCCAGCAGCTCAGCGGCCCGCTCTGGGGCCAACGTCCTGACTTTC | CASSSAARSGANVLTF | TRBV5-1 | - | TRBJ2-6 | once
TGTGCCAGCAGCCCATACTACCATACAGGGAATGGCTACACCTTC | CASSPYYHTGNGYTF | TRBV27 | - | TRBJ1-2 | -
TGTGCCATCAATCTAGGGGAAGGACAGCCCCAGCATTTT | CAINLGEGQPQHF | TRBV10-3 | - | TRBJ1-5 | -
TGTGCCAGCAGTTCACCCATCGGCACTGAAGCTTTCTTT | CASSSPIGTEAFF | TRBV6-5 | - | TRBJ1-1 | -
TGCGCCAGCAGTAAGGGGGTTACGGGTTCACCCCTCCACTTT | CASSKGVTGSPLHF | TRBV4-1 | - | TRBJ1-6 | -
TGCAGTGCTAGTTGGGTTTCGGAGCCCAATCAGCCCCAGCATTTT | CSASWVSEPNQPQHF | TRBV20-1 | - | TRBJ1-5 | -
TGTGCCAGCAAACAGGAGAACACCGGGGAGCTGTTTTTT | CASKQENTGELFF | TRBV12-3/TRBV12-4 | - | TRBJ2-2 | -
TGCGCCAGCGACGCGGGGCTCACCGGGGAGCTGTTTTTT | CASDAGLTGELFF | TRBV5-1 | - | TRBJ2-2 | -
TGTGCCAGCTCACCATCCGTCGGGTCAGCCTATGGCTACACCTTC | CASSPSVGSAYGYTF | TRBV18 | - | TRBJ1-2 | -
TGCAGCGCAAAAGGAACAGGGTCAACTAATGAAAAACTGTTTTTT | CSAKGTGSTNEKLFF | TRBV29-1 | - | TRBJ1-4 | -
TGTGCCAGCGTTTACAGGGGGTTTTATGAAAAACTGTTTTTT | CASVYRGFYEKLFF | TRBV6-1 | TRBD1 | TRBJ1-4 | few
TGTGCCAGCAGCCCTACCTTTGGGGGCCGGAACACCGGGGAGCTGTTTTTT | CASSPTFGGRNTGELFF | TRBV3-1/TRBV3-2 | - | TRBJ2-2 | -
TGTGCCAGCTCCCCTTTAACAGGCACTGAAGCTTTCTTT | CASSPLTGTEAFF | TRBV18 | - | TRBJ1-1 | -